This entry describes one T cell receptor (beta chain). This specimen comes from a study of T-cell reconstitution after alpha-beta-depleted transplantation in children. For TCRbeta, the library was prepared with unique molecular identifiers. TCRdb called the PCR reads again in MiXCR, with one record for every CDR3 protein. Here the sample spans 60,000 to 100,000 distinct CDR3 sequences, 15% to 20% being singletons. Germline loops: CDR1 SGHTA, CDR2 FQGNSA. The CDR3 is 19 residues long. With V trimmed by 2 bases and J by 1 base, 10 bases remained unmatched. Sequences were derived from PBMCs, mostly from graft donor cells, sampled 360 days after TCRalphabeta/CD19-depleted stem cell transplant. The receptor was isolated from a male patient between 2 and 15 years old who had a stem cell transplant for acute lymphoblastic leukemia, so the T cells may come from the graft donor. The V call is TRBV7-2, the J call TRBJ2-7, with 14 bases matching TRBD2. CDR3 amino acids: CASSLSRTSGRIPSYEQYF. The CDR3 region has the DNA TGTGCCAGCAGCTTATCGAGGACTAGCGGGAGGATCCCTTCCTACGAGCAGTACTTC.